This TCR beta chain was identified in a study of early T cells in non-severe SARS-CoV-2 infection. TCRdb re-called the 5' RACE reads with MiXCR, one entry per CDR3 protein. The table records 40,000 to 60,000 distinct CDR3 sequences, more than 5.5% of them present only once. CDR1 is SEHNR, CDR2 FQNEAQ, per germline (reference sequence). The CDR3 sequence is 12 residues long. With 3 bases removed from V and 6 bases from J, the gap between germline ends came to 9 bases. A few counts support this clonotype. V gene TRBV7-9 combines with J gene TRBJ2-7; possibly TRBD1 or TRBD2 for D (5 bases each). Sequenced material: whole blood, taken at baseline. The origin of this receptor is an adult who was a healthcare worker with PCR-confirmed SARS-CoV-2 infection or an uninfected control (not recorded which). Here the CDR3 reads CASSFSGGEQYF. The DNA for the CDR3 is TGTGCCAGCAGCTTTAGTGGGGGCGAGCAGTACTTC.